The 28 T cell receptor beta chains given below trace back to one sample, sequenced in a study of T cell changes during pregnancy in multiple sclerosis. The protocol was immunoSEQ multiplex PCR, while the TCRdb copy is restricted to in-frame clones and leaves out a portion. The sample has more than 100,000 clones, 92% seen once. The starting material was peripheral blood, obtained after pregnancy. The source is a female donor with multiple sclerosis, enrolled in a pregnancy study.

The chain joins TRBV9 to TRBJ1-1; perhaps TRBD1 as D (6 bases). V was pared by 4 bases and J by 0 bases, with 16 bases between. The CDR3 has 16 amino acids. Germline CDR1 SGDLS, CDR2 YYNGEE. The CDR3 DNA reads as TGTGCCAGCAGCCCCGACAGGACCAACATGAACACTGAAGCTTTCTTT. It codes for CASSPDRTNMNTEAFF.

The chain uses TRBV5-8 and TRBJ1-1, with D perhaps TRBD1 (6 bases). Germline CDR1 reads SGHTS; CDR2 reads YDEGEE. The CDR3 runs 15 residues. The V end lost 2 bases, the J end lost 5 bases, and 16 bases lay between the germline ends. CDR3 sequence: CASSFQQGMETEAFF. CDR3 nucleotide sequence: TGTGCCAGCAGCTTCCAACAGGGAATGGAGACTGAAGCTTTCTTT.

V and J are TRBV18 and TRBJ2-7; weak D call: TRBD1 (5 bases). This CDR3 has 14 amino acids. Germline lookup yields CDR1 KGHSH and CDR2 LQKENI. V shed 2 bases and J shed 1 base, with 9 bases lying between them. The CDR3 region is CASSPDSRSYEQYF. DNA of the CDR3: TGTGCCAGCTCACCAGACAGCAGATCCTACGAGCAGTACTTC.

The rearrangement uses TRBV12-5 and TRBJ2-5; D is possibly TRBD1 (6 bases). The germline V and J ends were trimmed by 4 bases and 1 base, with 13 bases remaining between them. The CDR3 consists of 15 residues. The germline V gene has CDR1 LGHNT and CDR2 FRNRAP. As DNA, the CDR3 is TGTGCTAGTGGTTCGCTTCCAGGGGCCCAAGAGACCCAGTACTTC. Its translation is CASGSLPGAQETQYF.

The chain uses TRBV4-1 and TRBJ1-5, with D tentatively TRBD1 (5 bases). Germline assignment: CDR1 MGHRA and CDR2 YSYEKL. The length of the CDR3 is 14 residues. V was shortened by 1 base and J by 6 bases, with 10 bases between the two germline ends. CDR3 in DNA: TGCGCCAGCAGCCAAGCCCAGGGAGGTCAGCCCCAGCATTTT. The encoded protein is CASSQAQGGQPQHF.

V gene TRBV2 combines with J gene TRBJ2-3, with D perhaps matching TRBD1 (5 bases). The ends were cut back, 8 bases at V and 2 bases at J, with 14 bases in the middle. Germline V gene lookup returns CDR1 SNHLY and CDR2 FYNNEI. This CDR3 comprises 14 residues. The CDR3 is CASLRDRNTDTQYF. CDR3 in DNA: TGTGCCAGCTTGAGAGACAGAAACACAGATACGCAGTATTTT.

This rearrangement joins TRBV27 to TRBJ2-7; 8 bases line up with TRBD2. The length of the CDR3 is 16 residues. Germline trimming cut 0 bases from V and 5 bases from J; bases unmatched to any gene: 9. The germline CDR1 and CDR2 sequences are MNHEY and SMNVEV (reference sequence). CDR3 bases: TGTGCCAGCAGTTTATCGTTCGGCGGGGGGTACGACGAGCAGTACTTC. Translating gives CASSLSFGGGYDEQYF.

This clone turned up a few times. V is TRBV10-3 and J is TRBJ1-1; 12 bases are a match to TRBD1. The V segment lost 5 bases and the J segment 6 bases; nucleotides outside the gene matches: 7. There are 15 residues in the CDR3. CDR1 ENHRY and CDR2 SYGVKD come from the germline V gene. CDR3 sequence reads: CAISPGTGGNAEAFF. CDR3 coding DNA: TGTGCCATCAGTCCCGGGACAGGGGGCAACGCTGAAGCTTTCTTT.

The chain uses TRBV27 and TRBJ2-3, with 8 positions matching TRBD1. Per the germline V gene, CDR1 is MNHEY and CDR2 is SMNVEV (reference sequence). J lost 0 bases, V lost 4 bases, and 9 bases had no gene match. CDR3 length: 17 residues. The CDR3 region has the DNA TGTGCCAGCAGTTGGAACAGGGGGGCAACTAGCACAGATACGCAGTATTTT. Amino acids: CASSWNRGATSTDTQYF.

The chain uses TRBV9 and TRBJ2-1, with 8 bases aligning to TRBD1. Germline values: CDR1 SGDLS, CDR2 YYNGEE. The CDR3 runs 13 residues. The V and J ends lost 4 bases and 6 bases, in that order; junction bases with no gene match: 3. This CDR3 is CASSPGGFNEQFF. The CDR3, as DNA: TGTGCCAGCAGCCCAGGGGGCTTCAATGAGCAGTTCTTC. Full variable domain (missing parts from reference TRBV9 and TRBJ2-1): DSGVTQTPKHLITATGQRVTLRCSPRSGDLSVYWYQQSLDQGLQFLIQYYNGEERAKGNILERFSAQQFPDLHSELNLSSLELGDSALYFCASSPGGFNEQFFGPGTRLTVL.

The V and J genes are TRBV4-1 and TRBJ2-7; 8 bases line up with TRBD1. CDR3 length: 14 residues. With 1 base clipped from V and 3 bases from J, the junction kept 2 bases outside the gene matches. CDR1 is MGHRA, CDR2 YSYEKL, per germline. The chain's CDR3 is CASSQVGQDYEQYF. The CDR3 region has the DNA TGCGCCAGCAGCCAAGTGGGACAGGACTACGAGCAGTACTTC.

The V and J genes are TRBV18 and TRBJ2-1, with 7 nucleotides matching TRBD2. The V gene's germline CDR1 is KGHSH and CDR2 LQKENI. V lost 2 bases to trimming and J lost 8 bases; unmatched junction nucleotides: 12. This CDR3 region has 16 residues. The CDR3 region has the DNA TGTGCCAGCTCACCATTCAACCTAGCGGATTCAGATGAGCAGTTCTTC. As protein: CASSPFNLADSDEQFF. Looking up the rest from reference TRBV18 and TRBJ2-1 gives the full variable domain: NAGVMQNPRHLVRRRGQEARLRCSPMKGHSHVYWYRQLPEEGLKFMVYLQKENIIDESGMPKERFSAEFPKEGPSILRIQQVVRGDSAAYFCASSPFNLADSDEQFFGPGTRLTVL.

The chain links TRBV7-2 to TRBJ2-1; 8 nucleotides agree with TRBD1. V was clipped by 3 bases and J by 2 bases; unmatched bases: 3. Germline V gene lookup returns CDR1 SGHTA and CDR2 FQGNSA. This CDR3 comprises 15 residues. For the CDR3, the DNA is TGTGCCAGCAGCTTCCGACAGGGGCCCTACAATGAGCAGTTCTTC. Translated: CASSFRQGPYNEQFF.

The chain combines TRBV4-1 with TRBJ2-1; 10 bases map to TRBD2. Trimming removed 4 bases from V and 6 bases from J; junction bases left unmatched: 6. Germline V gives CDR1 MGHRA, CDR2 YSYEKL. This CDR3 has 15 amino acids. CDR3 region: CASSPLAGVVNEQFF. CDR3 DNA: TGCGCCAGCAGCCCCCTAGCGGGGGTTGTCAATGAGCAGTTCTTC.

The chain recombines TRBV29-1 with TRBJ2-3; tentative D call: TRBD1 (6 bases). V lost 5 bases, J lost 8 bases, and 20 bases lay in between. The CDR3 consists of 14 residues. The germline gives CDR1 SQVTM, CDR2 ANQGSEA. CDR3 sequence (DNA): TGCAGCGTTATCACTCGGATCCTACAGGGTACGCAGTATTTT. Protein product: CSVITRILQGTQYF.

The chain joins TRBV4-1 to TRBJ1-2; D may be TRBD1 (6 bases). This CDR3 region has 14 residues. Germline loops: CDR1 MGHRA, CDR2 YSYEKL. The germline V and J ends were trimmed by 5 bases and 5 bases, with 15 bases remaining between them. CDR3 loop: CASSSGTQLYGYTF. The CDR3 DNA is TGCGCCAGCAGCTCGGGGACACAACTTTATGGCTACACCTTC.

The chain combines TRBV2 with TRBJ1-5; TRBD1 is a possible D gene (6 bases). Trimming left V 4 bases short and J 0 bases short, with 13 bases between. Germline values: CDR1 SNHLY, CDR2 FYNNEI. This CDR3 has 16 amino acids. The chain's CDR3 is CASSALDSGSNQPQHF. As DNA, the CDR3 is TGTGCCAGCAGTGCCTTGGACAGCGGTAGCAATCAGCCCCAGCATTTT.

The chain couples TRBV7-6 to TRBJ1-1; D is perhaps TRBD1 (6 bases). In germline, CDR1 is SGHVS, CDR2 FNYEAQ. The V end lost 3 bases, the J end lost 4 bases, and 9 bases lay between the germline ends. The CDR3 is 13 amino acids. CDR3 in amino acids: CASSFNRATEAFF. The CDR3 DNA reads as TGTGCCAGCAGCTTCAACAGGGCCACTGAAGCTTTCTTT. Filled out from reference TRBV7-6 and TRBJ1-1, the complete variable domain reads GAGVSQSPRYKVTKRGQDVALRCDPISGHVSLYWYRQALGQGPEFLTYFNYEAQQDKSGLPNDRFSAERPEGSISTLTIQRTEQRDSAMYRCASSFNRATEAFFGQGTRLTVV.

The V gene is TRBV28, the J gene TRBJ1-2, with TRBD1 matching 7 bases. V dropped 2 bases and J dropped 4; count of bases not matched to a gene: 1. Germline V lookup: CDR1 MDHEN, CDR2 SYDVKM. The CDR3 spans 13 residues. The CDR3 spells CASSLRDSYGYTF. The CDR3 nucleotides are TGTGCCAGCAGTTTACGGGACAGCTATGGCTACACCTTC.

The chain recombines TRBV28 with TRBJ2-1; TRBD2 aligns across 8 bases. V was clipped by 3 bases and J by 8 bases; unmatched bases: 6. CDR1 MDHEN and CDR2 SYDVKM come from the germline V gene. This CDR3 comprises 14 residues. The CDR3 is CASSFDSGVDEQFF. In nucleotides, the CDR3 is TGTGCCAGCAGTTTCGATAGCGGGGTCGATGAGCAGTTCTTC.

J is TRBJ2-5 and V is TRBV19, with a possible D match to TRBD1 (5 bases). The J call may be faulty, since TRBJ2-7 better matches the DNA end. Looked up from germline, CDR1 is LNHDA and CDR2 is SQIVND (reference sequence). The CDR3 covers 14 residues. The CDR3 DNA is TGTGCCAGTAGTATAACAGGCTCCTCCTACGAGCAGTACTTC. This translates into CASSITGSSYEQYF.

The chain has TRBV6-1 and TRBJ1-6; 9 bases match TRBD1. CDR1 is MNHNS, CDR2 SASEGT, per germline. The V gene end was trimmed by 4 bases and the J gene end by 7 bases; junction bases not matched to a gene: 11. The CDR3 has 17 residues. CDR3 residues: CASSGGTGTLRNSPLHF. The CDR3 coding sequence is TGTGCCAGCAGTGGGGGGACAGGGACCTTAAGGAATTCACCCCTCCACTTT.

In nucleotides, the CDR3 is TGCGCCAGCAGCACGCTAGCGGGGATCACAGATACGCAGTATTTT. Its translation is CASSTLAGITDTQYF. The chain combines TRBV5-1 with TRBJ2-3; 9 bases fit TRBD2. The CDR3 runs to 15 residues. V lost 4 bases to trimming and J lost 2 bases; unmatched junction nucleotides: 5. CDR1 and CDR2 from the germline V gene are SGHRS and YFSETQ.

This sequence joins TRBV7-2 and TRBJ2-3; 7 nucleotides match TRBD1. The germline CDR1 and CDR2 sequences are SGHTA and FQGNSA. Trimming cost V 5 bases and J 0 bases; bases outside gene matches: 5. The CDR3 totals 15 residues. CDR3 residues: CASSPEGQSTDTQYF. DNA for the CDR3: TGTGCCAGCAGCCCTGAGGGACAGAGCACAGATACGCAGTATTTT.

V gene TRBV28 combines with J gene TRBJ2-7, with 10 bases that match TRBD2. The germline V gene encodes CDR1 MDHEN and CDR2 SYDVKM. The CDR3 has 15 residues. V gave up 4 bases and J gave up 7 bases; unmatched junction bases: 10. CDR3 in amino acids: CASSSLLAGVGEQYF. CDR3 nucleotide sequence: TGTGCCAGCAGTTCCCTCCTAGCGGGAGTAGGTGAGCAGTACTTC.

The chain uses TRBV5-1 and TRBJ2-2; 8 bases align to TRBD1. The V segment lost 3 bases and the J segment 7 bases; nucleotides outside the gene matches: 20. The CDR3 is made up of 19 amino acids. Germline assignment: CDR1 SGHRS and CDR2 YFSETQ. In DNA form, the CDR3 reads TGCGCCAGCAGCTCTGTATCCTGGACAGGGCTTAGCGAGGGCGGGGAGCTGTTTTTT. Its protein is CASSSVSWTGLSEGGELFF.

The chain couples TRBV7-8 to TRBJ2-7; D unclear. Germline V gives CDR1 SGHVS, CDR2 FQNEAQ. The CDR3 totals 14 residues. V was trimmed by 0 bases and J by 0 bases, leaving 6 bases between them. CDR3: CASSLAVSSYEQYF. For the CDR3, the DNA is TGTGCCAGCAGCTTAGCGGTCAGCTCCTACGAGCAGTACTTC.

This CDR3 is CASSQDGRLGGQQYF. The CDR3 coding sequence is TGCGCCAGCAGTCAAGATGGCAGGCTAGGGGGACAGCAGTACTTC. The V gene is TRBV5-1, the J gene TRBJ2-7; D possibly corresponds to TRBD1 (6 bases). V shed 5 bases and J shed 8 bases, with 23 bases lying between them. In germline, CDR1 is SGHRS, CDR2 YFSETQ. The CDR3 has 15 amino acids. The full variable domain, its missing parts supplied by reference TRBV5-1 and TRBJ2-7, is KAGVTQTPRYLIKTRGQQVTLSCSPISGHRSVSWYQQTPGQGLQFLFEYFSETQRNKGNFPGRFSGRQFSNSRSEMNVSTLELGDSALYLCASSQDGRLGGQQYFGPGTRLTVT.